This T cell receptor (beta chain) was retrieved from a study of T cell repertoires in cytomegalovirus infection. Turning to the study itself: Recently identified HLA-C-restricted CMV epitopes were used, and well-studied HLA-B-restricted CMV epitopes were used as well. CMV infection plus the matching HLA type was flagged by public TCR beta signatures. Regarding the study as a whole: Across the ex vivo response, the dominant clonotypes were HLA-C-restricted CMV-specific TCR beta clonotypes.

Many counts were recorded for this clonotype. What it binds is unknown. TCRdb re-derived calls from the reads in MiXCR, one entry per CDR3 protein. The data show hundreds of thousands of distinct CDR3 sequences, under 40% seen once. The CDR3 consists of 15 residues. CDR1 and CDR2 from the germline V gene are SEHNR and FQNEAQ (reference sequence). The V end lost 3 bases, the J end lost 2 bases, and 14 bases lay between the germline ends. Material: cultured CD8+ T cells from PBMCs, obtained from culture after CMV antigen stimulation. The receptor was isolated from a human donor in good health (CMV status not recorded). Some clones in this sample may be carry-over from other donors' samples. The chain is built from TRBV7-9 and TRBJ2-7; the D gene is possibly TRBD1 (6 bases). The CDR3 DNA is TGTGCCAGCAGCTTCGGCAGGGGTCCCACCTACGAGCAGTACTTC. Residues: CASSFGRGPTYEQYF.